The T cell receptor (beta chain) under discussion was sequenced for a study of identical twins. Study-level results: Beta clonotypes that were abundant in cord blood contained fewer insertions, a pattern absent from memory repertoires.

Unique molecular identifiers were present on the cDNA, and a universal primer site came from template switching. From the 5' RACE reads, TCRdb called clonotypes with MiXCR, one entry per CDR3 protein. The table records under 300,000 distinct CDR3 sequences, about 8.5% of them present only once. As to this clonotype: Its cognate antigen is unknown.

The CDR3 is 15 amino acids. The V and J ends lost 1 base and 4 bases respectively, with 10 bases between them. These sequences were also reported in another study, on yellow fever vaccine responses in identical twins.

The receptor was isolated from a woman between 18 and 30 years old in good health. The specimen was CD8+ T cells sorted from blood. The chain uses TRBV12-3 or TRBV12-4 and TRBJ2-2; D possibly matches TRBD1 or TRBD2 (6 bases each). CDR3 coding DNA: TGTGCCAGCAGTTTAGAGGGGGGAGTCACCGGGGAGCTGTTTTTT. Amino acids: CASSLEGGVTGELFF.